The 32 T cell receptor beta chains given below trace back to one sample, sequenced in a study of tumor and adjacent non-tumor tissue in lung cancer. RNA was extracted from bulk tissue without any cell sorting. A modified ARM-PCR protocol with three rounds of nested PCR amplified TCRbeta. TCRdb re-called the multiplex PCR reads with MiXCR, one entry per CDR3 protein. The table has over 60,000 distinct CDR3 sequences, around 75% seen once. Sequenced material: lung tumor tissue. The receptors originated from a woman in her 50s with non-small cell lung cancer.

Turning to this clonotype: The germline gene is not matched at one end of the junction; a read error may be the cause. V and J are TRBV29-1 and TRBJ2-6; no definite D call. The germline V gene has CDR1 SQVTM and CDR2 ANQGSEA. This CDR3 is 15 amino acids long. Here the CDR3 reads CSVVAMSSGANVLTF. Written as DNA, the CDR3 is TGCAGTGTTGTTGCAATGAGCTCTGGGGCCAACGTCCTGACTTTC.

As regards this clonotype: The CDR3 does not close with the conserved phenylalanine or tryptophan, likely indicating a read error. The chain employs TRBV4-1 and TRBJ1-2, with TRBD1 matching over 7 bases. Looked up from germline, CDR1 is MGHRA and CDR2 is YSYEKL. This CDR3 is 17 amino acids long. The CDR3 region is CASGQQPLTGPHYGYTL. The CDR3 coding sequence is TGCGCCAGCGGCCAACAACCCCTGACAGGGCCTCACTATGGCTACACCTTG.

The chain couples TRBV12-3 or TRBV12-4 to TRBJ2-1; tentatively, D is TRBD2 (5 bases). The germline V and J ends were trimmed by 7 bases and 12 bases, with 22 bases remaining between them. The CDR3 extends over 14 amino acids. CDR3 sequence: CASTPSTSRVGQFF. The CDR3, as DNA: TGTGCCAGCACCCCCTCCACTAGTAGGGTGGGGCAGTTCTTC.

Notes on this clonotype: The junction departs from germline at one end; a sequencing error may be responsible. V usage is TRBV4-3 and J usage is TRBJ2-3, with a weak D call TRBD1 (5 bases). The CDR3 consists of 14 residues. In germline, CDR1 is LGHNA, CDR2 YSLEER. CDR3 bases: TGCGCCAGCAGCCTGGGGCCTTTCATAGATACGCACTATTTT. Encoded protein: CASSLGPFIDTHYF.

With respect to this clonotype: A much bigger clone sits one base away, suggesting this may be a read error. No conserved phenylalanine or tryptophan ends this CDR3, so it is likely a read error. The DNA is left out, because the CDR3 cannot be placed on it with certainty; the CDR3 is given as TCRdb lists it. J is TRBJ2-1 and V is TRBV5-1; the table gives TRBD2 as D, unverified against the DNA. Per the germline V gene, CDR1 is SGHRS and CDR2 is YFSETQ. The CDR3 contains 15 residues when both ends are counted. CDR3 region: CASSPTSGRGNEQIL.

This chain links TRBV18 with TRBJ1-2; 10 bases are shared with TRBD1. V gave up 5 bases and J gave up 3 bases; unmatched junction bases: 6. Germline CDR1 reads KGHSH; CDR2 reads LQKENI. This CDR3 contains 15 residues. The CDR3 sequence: CASSAWTGGYYGYTF. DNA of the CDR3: TGTGCCAGCTCAGCCTGGACAGGGGGATACTATGGCTACACCTTC.

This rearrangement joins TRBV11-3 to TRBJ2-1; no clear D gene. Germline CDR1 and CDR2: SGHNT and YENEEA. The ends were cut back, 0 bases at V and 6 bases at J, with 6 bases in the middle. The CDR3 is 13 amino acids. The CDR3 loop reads CASSLDPANEQFF. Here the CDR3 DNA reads TGTGCCAGCAGCTTAGACCCCGCCAATGAGCAGTTCTTC.

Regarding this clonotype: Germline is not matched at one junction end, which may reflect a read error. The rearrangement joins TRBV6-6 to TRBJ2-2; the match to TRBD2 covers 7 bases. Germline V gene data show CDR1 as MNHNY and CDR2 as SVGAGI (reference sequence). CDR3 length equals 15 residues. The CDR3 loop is CASSRTRPNTRELLF. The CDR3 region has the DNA TGTGCCAGCAGTAGGACTAGGCCCAACACCCGGGAGCTGTTATTT.

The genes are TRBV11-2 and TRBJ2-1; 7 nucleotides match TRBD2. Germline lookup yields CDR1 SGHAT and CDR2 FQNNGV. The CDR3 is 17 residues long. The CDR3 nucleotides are TGTGTCAACACCTCAGAGGGCGGGGGAAGCTCCTACAATGAGCAGTTCTTC. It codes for CVNTSEGGGSSYNEQFF.

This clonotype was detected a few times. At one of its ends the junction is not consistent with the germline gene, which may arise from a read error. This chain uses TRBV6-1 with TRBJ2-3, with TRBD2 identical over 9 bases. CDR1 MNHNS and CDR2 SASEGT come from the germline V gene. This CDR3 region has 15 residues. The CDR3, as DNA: TGTGCCAGCATACCTGCGGGAGGGATCACAGATGCGCAGTATTTT. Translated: CASIPAGGITDAQYF.

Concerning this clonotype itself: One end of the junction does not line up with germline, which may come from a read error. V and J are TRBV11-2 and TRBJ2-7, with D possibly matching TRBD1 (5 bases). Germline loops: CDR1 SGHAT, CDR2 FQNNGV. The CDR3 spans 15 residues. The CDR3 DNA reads TGTGCCAGCAGCATAGCAGGGCTCACCGCCTACGAGCTGTACTTC. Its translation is CASSIAGLTAYELYF. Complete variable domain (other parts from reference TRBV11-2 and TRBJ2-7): EAGVAQSPRYKIIEKRQSVAFWCNPISGHATLYWYQQILGQGPKLLIQFQNNGVVDDSQLPKDRFSAERLKGVDSTLKIQPAKLEDSAVYLCASSIAGLTAYELYFGPGTRLTVT.

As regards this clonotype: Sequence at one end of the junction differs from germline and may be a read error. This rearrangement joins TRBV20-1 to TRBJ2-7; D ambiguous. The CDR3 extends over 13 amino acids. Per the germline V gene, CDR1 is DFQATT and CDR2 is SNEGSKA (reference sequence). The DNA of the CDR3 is TGCAGTGCTAGCCCGCGGAGCTCCTATGAGCAGTACTTC. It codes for CSASPRSSYEQYF.

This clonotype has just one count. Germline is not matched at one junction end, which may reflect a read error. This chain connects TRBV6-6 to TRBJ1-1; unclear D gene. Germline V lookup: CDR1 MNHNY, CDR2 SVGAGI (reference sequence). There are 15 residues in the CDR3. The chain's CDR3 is CASREPQGLNIEAFF. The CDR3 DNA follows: TGTGCCAGCAGGGAACCCCAAGGCCTGAACATTGAAGCTTTCTTT.

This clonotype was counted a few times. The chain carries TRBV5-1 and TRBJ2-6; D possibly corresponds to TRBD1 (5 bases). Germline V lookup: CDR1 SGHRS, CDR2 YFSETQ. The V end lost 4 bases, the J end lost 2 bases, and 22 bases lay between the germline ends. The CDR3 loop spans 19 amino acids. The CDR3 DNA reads TGCGCCAGCAGCCGTTCCGCGCGACAGCCCAGAGCTGGGGCCAACGTCCTGACTTTC. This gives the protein CASSRSARQPRAGANVLTF.

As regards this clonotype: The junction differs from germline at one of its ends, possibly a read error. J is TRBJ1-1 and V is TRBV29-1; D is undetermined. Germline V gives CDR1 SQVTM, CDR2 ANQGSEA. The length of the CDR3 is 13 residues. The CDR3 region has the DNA TGCAGCGTTGGTGGCGGACTGAACATTGAAGCTTTATTT. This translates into CSVGGGLNIEALF.

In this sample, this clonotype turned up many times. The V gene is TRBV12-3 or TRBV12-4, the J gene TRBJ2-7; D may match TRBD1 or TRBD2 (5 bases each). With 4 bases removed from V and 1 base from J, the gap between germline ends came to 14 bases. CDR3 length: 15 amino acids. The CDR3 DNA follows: TGTGCCAGCAGTTCATCGGGGCTTGGATCCTACGAGCAGTACTTC. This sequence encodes CASSSSGLGSYEQYF.

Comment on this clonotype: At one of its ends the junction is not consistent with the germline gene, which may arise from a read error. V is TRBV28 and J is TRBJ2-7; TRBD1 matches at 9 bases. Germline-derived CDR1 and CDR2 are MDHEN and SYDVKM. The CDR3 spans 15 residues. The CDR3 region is CTSRPLGQGWTEQYF. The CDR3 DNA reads TGTACCAGCAGACCTCTCGGACAGGGGTGGACCGAGCAGTACTTC.

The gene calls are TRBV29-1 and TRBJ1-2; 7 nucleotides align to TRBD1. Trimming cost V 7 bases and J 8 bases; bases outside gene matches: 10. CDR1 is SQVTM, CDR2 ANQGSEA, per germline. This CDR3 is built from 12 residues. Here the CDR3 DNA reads TGCAGCGCTCACGGACAGGAGGTCGGCTACACCTTC. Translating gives CSAHGQEVGYTF.

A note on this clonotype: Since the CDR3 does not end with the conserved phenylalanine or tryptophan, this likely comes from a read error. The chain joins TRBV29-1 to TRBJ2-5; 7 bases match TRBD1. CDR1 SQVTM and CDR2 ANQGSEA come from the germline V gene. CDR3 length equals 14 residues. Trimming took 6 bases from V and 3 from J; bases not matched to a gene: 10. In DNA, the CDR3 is TGCAGCGTGAACAGGGGCCACGGGGAAGAGACCCAGTACCTA. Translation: CSVNRGHGEETQYL.

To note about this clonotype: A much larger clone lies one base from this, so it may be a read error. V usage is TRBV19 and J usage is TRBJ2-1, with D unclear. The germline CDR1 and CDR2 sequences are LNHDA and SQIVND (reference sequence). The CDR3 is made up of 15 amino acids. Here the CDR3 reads CACSIAGPRVHEQFF. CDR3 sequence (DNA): TGTGCCTGTAGTATAGCAGGACCCCGGGTGCATGAGCAGTTCTTC.

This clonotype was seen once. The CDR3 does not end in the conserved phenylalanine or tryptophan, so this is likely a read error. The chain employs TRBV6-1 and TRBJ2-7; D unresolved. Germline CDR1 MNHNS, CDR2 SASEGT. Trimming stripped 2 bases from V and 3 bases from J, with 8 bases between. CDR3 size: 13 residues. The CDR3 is CASSELTNYEQYC. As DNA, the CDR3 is TGTGCCAGCAGTGAACTGACAAACTACGAGCAGTACTGC.

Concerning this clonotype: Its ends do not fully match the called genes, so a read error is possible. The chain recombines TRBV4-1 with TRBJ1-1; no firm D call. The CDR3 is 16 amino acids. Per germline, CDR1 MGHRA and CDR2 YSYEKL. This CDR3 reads CAISQDLYMVGTEALF. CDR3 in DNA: TGCGCCATCAGCCAAGATCTCTACATGGTCGGCACTGAAGCTTTATTT.

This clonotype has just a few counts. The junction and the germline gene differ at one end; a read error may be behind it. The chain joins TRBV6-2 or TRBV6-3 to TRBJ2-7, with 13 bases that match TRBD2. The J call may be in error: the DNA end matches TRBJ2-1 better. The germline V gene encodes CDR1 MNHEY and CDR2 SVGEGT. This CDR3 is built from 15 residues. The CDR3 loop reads CVSSRLLAGGDEQFF. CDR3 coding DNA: TGTGTCAGCAGCCGCCTACTAGCGGGAGGGGACGAGCAGTTCTTC.

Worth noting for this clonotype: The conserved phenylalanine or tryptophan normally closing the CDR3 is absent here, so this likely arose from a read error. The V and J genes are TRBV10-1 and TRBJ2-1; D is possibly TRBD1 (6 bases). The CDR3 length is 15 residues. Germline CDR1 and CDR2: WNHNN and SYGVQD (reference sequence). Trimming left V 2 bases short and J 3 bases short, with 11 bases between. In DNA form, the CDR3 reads TGCGCCAGCAGTGAGGAGTTGACAGGCTACAATGAGCAGTTCCTC. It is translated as CASSEELTGYNEQFL.

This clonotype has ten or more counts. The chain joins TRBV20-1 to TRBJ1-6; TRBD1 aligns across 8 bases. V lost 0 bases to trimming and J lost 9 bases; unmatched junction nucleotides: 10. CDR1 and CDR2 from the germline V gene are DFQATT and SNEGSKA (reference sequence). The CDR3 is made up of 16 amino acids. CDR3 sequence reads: CSARDHRTGRSSPLHF. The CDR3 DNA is TGCAGTGCTAGAGATCACAGGACAGGGCGGAGTTCACCCCTCCACTTT.

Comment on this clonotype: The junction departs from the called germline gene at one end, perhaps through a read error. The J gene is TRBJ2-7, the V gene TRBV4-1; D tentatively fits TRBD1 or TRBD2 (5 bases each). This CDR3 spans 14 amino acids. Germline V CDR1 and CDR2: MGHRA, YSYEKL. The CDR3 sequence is CASSEGTLSYEEYF. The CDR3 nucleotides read TGCGCCAGCAGCGAAGGGACGCTTAGCTACGAGGAGTACTTC.

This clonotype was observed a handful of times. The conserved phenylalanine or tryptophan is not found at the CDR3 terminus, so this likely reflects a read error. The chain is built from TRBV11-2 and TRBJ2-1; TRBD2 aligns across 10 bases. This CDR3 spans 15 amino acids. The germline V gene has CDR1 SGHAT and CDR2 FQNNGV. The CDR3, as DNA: TGTGCAAGCAGCTTTATAGCGGGAGGAGGCAATGAGCAGTTCTTA. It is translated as CASSFIAGGGNEQFL.

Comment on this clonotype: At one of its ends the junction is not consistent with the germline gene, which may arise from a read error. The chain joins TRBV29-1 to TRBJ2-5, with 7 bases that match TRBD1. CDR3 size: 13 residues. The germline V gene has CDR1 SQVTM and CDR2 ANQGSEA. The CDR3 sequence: CSALGTDQVTQYF. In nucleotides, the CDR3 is TGCAGCGCTCTGGGGACAGACCAAGTGACCCAGTACTTC.

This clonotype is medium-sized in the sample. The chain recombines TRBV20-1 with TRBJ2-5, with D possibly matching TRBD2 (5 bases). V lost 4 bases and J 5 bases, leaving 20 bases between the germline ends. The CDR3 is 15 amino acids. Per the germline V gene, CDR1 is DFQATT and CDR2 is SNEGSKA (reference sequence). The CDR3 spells CSATKPTGSGETQYF. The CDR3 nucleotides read TGCAGTGCTACCAAACCGACGGGGAGCGGCGAGACCCAGTACTTC.

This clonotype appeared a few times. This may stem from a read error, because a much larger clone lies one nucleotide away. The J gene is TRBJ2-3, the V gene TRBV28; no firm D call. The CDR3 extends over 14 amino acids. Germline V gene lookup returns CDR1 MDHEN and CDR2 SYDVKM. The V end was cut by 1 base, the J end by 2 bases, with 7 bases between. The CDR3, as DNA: TGTGCCAGCAGTTTATCACCGATCACAGATACGCAGTATTTT. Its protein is CASSLSPITDTQYF.

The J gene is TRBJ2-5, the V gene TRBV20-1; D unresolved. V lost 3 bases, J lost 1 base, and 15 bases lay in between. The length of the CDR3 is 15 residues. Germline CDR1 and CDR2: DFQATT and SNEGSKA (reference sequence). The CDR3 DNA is TGCAGTGCTAGCAAGCTCCGGAACAGCCAAGAGACCCAGTACTTC. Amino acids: CSASKLRNSQETQYF.

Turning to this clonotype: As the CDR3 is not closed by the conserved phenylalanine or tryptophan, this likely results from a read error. In DNA form, the CDR3 reads TGCACTGCTAGCCAGGGGGCGAAGGAGCAGTACTAC. Residues: CTASQGAKEQYY. The gene calls are TRBV20-1 and TRBJ2-7; 8 nucleotides agree with TRBD1. The CDR3 is 12 residues long. Germline V lookup: CDR1 DFQATT, CDR2 SNEGSKA (reference sequence).